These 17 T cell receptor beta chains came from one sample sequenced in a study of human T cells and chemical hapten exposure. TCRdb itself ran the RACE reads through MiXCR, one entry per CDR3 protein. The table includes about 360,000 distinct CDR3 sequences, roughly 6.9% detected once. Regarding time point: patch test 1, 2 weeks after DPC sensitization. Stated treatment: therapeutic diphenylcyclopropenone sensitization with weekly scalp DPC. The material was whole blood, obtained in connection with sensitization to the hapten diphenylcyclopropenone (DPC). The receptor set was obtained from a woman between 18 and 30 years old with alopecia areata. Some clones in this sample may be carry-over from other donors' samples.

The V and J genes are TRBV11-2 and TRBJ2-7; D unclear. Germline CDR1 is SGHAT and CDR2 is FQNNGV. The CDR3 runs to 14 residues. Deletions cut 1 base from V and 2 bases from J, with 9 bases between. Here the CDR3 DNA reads TGTGCCAGCAGCTTAGGCCCAGAGACCTACGAGCAGTACTTC. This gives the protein CASSLGPETYEQYF.

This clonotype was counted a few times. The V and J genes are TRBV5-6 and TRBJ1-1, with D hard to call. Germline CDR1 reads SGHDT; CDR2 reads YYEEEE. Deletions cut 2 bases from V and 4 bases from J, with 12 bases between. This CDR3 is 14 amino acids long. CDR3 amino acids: CASSLQGLSTEAFF. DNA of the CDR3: TGTGCCAGCAGCTTACAAGGTTTGAGCACTGAAGCTTTCTTT.

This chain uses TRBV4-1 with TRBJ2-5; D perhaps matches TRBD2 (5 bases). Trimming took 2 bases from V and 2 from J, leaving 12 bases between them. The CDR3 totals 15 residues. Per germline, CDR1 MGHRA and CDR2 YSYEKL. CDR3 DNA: TGCGCCAGCAGCCAACCTTGGACTCTTCAAGAGACCCAGTACTTC. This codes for CASSQPWTLQETQYF.

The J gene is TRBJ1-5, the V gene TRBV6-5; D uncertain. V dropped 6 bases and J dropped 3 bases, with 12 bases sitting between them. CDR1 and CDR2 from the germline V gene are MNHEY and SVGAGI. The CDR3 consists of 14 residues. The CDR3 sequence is CASRHLLDNQPQHF. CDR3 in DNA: TGTGCCAGCAGGCACCTTCTCGACAATCAGCCCCAGCATTTT.

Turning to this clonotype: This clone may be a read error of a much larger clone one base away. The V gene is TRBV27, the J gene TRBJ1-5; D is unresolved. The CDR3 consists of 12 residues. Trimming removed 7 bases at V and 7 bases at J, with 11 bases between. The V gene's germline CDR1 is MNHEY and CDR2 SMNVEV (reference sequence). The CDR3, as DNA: TGTGCCAGCAAAATGTTCTGGCAGCCCCAGCATTTT. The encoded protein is CASKMFWQPQHF.

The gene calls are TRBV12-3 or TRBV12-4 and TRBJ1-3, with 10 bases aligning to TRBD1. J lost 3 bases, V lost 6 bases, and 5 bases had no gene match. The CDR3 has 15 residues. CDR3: CASRGDRGRGNTIYF. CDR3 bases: TGTGCCAGCAGGGGCGACAGGGGGCGTGGAAACACCATATATTTT.

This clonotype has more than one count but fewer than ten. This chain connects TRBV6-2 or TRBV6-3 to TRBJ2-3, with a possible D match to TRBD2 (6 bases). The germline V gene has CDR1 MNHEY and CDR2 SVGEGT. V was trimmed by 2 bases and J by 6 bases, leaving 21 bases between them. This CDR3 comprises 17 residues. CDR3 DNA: TGTGCCAGCAGTTACAGTCAACTAGCCACCTGGGAGGATACGCAGTATTTT. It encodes CASSYSQLATWEDTQYF.

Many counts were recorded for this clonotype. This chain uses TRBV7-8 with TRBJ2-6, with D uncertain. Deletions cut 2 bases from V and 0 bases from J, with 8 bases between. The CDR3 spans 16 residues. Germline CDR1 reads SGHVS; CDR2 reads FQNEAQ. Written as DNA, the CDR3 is TGTGCCAGCAGCTTAACTGGTAACTCTGGGGCCAACGTCCTGACTTTC. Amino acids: CASSLTGNSGANVLTF.

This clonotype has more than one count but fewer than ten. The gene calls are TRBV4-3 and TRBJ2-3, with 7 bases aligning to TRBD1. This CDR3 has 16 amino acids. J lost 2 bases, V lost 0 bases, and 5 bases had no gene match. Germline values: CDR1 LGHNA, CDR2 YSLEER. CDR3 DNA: TGCGCCAGCAGCCAAGATGAGGGACAGCTCACAGATACGCAGTATTTT. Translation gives CASSQDEGQLTDTQYF.

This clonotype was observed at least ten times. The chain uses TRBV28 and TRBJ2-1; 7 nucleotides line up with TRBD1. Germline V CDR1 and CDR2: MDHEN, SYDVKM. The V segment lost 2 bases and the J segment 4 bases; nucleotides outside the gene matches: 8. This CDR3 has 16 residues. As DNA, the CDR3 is TGTGCCAGCAGTTTAGGCCCAAGGGACAGTTACAATGAGCAGTTCTTC. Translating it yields CASSLGPRDSYNEQFF. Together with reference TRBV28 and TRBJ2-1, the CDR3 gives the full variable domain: DVKVTQSSRYLVKRTGEKVFLECVQDMDHENMFWYRQDPGLGLRLIYFSYDVKMKEKGDIPEGYSVSREKKERFSLILESASTNQTSMYLCASSLGPRDSYNEQFFGPGTRLTVL.

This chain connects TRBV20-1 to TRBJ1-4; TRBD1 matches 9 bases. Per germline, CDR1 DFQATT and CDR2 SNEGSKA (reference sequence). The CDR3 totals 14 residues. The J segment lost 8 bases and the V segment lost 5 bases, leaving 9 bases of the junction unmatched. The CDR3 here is CSALTDRGDEKLFF. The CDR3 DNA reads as TGCAGTGCTCTTACCGACAGGGGGGACGAAAAACTGTTTTTT.

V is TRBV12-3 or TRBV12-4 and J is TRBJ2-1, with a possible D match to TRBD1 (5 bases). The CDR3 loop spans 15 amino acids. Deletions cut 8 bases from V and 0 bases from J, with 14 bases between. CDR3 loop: CASLQVSSSYNEQFF. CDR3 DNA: TGTGCCAGCTTACAGGTGTCCTCCTCCTACAATGAGCAGTTCTTC.

The CDR3 region is CASSEDRVYNEQFF. Here the CDR3 DNA reads TGTGCCAGCAGCGAGGACAGGGTTTACAATGAGCAGTTCTTC. The rearrangement links TRBV5-5 to TRBJ2-1; 8 nucleotides agree with TRBD1. V gave up 4 bases and J gave up 4 bases; unmatched junction bases: 4. CDR3 length: 14 amino acids. Germline-derived CDR1 and CDR2 are SGHKS and YYEKEE (reference sequence).

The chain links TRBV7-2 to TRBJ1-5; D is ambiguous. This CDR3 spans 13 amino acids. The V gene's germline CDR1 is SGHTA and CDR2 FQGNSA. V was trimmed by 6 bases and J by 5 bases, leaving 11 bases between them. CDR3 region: CASSPQYDQPQHF. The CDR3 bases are TGTGCCAGCAGTCCTCAGTATGATCAGCCCCAGCATTTT.

CDR3: CASSGGGTTNYGYTF. CDR3 coding DNA: TGTGCCAGCAGTGGCGGAGGAACCACTAACTATGGCTACACCTTC. The chain has TRBV2 and TRBJ1-2; D remains ambiguous. This CDR3 contains 15 residues. The V end was cut by 4 bases, the J end by 0 bases, with 12 bases between. Germline CDR1 and CDR2: SNHLY and FYNNEI.

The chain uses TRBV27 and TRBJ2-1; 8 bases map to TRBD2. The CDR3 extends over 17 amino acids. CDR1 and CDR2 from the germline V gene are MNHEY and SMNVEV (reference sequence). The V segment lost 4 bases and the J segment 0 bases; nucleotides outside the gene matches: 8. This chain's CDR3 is CASSSLGAGASYNEQFF. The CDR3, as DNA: TGTGCCAGCAGTTCACTGGGAGCGGGGGCCTCCTACAATGAGCAGTTCTTC.

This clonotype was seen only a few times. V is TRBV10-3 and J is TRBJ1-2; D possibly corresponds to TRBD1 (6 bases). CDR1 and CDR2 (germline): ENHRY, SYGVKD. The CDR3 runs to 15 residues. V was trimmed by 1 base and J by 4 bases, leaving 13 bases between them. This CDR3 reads CAISEFGGQGYGYTF. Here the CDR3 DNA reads TGTGCCATCAGTGAGTTCGGGGGGCAAGGCTATGGCTACACCTTC.